This T cell receptor (beta chain) was captured in a study of blood T cell repertoires in COVID-19 (dated by TCRdb to the early 2020s). Regarding the research as a whole: The collaborator samples originated in the United States, Italy and Spain and spanned the acute and convalescent phases of COVID-19. The material from the prospective study consisted of cDNA or gDNA derived from T cells, B-cell-depleted T cells, or PBMCs. Subjects who had been exposed to COVID-19, were actively infected with it, or had recovered from it provided the deeply sampled blood TCRbeta repertoires that made up the dataset. The repertoires were released in a freely available public database intended as a resource for research on the immune response to SARS-CoV-2. The samples were drawn from two sources: the first 160 participants of the ongoing ImmuneRACE study, and 1,000 to 1,500 subjects contributed by 6 global collaborators. The sample metadata nearly always contained a de-identified subject ID, COVID-19 status, age in years and sex. Where HLA class I and class II types were available, the types were taken from metadata supplied by the sample provider, not from assay-based typing.

Trimming accounts for 3 bases at V and 8 bases at J, while the number of junction bases matched to no gene is 7. Based on the germline V gene, the CDR1 and CDR2 sequences are KGHSH and LQKENI. Taken from cysteine to phenylalanine, the CDR3 has 15 residues. The CDR3 DNA has 45 bases and is translated from base 1. At one collaborating source in Seattle, patients were enrolled during active infection and were followed longitudinally through the course of disease. Collaborating institutions collected whole blood in K2EDTA tubes following their own protocols. Collaborator samples were shipped for TCRbeta analysis as frozen whole blood, isolated PBMCs, or DNA extracted from either sample type. The immunoSEQ Assay, a bias-controlled multiplex PCR, was used to amplify TCRbeta CDR3 regions from genomic DNA. Per the source publication's procedure: The number of nucleated cells in each sample was estimated from the amplification of reference gene primers within the assay. Sequence reads were collapsed and filtered to measure the absolute abundance of every unique TCRbeta CDR3 rearrangement. For each sample, productive Simpson clonality was calculated as the square root of Simpson's diversity index over productive rearrangements. What TCRdb holds here is the immuneACCESS table cut down to in-frame rearrangements. Part of the clones is not present; checked against another copy, under half of the missing clones reflect an unresolved V gene, and the others are unexplained. The V and J calls and the clone size are those of that table, but D and trimming were determined from the DNA. Across this sample there are around 360,000 clones, with about 90% seen only once. The top ten hold about 10% of the sample.

Points the paper makes about the study in general: How much clinical and demographic metadata was included differed by source and by participant, and the metadata was provided uncurated.

Concerning this clone: This receptor's antigen is unknown. There are no base qualities to consult, and no much larger clone falls within one base.

The chain links TRBV18 with TRBJ1-4, and TRBD1 matches 9 of the central bases. The receptor's source is a woman in her thirties with COVID-19, enrolled during active disease. Sequencing used peripheral blood. The DNA sequence is TGTGCCAGCTCACCGACCCGACAGGGGGACGAAAAACTGTTTTTT. The resulting protein is CASSPTRQGDEKLFF. Reference TRBV18 and TRBJ1-4 proteins supply the regions before and after the CDR3; the full variable domain is: NAGVMQNPRHLVRRRGQEARLRCSPMKGHSHVYWYRQLPEEGLKFMVYLQKENIIDESGMPKERFSAEFPKEGPSILRIQQVVRGDSAAYFCASSPTRQGDEKLFFGSGTQLSVL.